This TCR beta chain was recovered during a study of T cells in Graves' hyperthyroidism and ophthalmopathy. General observations from the study: Progression to ophthalmopathy was predicted a median of approximately 6.4 months early.

It was RNA transcripts that yielded the amplified TCR beta CDR3 regions. First-round RT-PCR of the TCR CDR3 relied on the HTBI primer set. Using its own MiXCR run on the multiplex PCR reads, TCRdb lists one record per CDR3 protein. The sample has some 500,000 distinct CDR3 sequences; approximately 25% are singletons. As concerns this clonotype: Its specificity is not known.

The CDR3 runs 12 residues. Trimming pared 5 bases from V and 6 bases from J, leaving 10 bases between. The source is a woman aged 30 to 39 with Graves' ophthalmopathy. The rearrangement joins TRBV12-3 or TRBV12-4 to TRBJ1-1, with D perhaps matching TRBD1 (6 bases). Sequenced input: blood. The CDR3 sequence: CASSTGTSEAFF. In nucleotides, the CDR3 is TGTGCCAGCAGTACCGGGACATCTGAAGCTTTCTTT.